The sample holds a few counts of the clone carrying this T cell receptor (beta chain). Its antigen remains unknown. This sample stems from a study of early T cells in non-severe SARS-CoV-2 infection. At the level of the study: Bulk RNA isolated from unsorted whole blood underwent sequencing; chains were not paired.

Study conclusions and caveats: Anti-spike CD8 specificities were favored by VDJdb matching, whose results missed private and CD4 specificities.

The CDR3 runs 15 residues. In germline, CDR1 is LNHDA, CDR2 SQIVND (reference sequence). V was clipped by 3 bases and J by 9 bases, with 18 bases between them. Individual cDNA molecules received unique molecular identifiers during library preparation. Via MiXCR, TCRdb re-called the 5' RACE reads, giving one row per CDR3 protein. The data hold about 80,000 distinct CDR3 sequences, with more than 9% observed a single time. The J gene is TRBJ2-1, the V gene TRBV19; the D is unclear. The sequenced sample consisted of whole blood. This clonotype originated in an adult who was a healthcare worker with PCR-confirmed SARS-CoV-2 infection or an uninfected control (not recorded which). CDR3 loop: CASSMEFLGVGEQFF. CDR3 bases: TGTGCCAGTAGTATGGAGTTCCTGGGCGTCGGTGAGCAGTTCTTC.